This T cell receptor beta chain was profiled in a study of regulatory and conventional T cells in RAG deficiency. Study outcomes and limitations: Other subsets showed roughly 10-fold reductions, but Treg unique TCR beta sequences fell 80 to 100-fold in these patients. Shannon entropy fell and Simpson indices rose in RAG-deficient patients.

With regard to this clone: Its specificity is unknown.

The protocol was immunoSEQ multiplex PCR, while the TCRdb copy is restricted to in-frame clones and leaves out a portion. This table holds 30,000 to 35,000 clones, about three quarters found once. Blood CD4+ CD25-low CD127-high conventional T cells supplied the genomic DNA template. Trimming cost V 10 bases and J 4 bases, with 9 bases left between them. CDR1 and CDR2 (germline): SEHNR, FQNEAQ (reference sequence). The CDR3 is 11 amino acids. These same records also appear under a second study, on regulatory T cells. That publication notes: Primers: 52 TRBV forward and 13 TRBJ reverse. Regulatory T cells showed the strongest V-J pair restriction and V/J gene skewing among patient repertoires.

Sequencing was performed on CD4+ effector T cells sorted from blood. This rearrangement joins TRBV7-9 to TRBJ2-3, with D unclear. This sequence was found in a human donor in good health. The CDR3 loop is CATEKADTQYF. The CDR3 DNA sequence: TGTGCCACGGAAAAAGCAGATACGCAGTATTTT. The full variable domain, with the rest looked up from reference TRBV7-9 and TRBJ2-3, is DTGVSQNPRHKITKRGQNVTFRCDPISEHNRLYWYRQTLGQGPEFLTYFQNEAQLEKSRLLSDRFSAERPKGSFSTLEIQRTEQGDSAMYLCATEKADTQYFGPGTRLTVL.